Below are 12 T cell receptor beta chains sequenced from a single sample in a study of blood T cell repertoires in COVID-19. Only in-frame clones appear in the TCRdb table, and some are missing; sequencing was by immunoSEQ multiplex PCR. Among 380,000 or so clones listed, about 89% were seen once. The sequenced material came from peripheral blood. The origin of the receptors is a man between 40 and 49 years old with acute or convalescent COVID-19.

The chain has TRBV5-4 and TRBJ1-3; TRBD1 matches 8 bases. J lost 8 bases, V lost 3 bases, and 7 bases had no gene match. This CDR3 is 14 amino acids long. The germline CDR1 and CDR2 sequences are SGHNT and YYREEE (reference sequence). The CDR3 spells CASSSGGLTDTIYF. The CDR3 bases are TGTGCCAGCAGCTCAGGGGGCCTGACGGACACCATATATTTT.

This rearrangement joins TRBV7-6 to TRBJ2-5; 7 bases are shared with TRBD1. J lost 1 base, V lost 1 base, and 6 bases had no gene match. Germline-derived CDR1 and CDR2 are SGHVS and FNYEAQ. This CDR3 contains 16 residues. The CDR3 region is CASSLVGTASQETQYF. For the CDR3, the DNA is TGTGCCAGCAGCTTAGTTGGGACAGCGTCCCAAGAGACCCAGTACTTC.

The chain is built from TRBV3-1 (or the pseudogene TRBV3-2) and TRBJ2-7; no definite D call. The CDR3 length is 12 residues. CDR1 is LGHDT, CDR2 YNNKEL, per germline (reference sequence). V was pared by 1 base and J by 4 bases, with 5 bases between. CDR3 nucleotide sequence: TGTGCCAGCAGCCAAGGAGATTACGAGCAGTACTTC. Its translation is CASSQGDYEQYF.

V usage is TRBV10-1 and J usage is TRBJ2-2; TRBD2 matches at 11 bases. The CDR3 runs to 19 residues. The V gene end was trimmed by 2 bases and the J gene end by 3 bases; junction bases not matched to a gene: 11. Germline lookup yields CDR1 WNHNN and CDR2 SYGVQD (reference sequence). CDR3 loop: CASSEGLAGGPEYTGELFF. The CDR3 DNA reads as TGCGCCAGCAGTGAGGGGTTAGCGGGAGGGCCGGAATACACCGGGGAGCTGTTTTTT.

The J gene is TRBJ1-2, the V gene TRBV15; D gene uncertain. The CDR3 totals 14 residues. The germline V gene has CDR1 LNHNV and CDR2 YYDKDF (reference sequence). V lost 0 bases and J lost 5, with 10 bases in between. As DNA, the CDR3 is TGTGCCACCAGCAGAGATCAGGCAGGTTATGGCTACACCTTC. This sequence encodes CATSRDQAGYGYTF.

V and J are TRBV2 and TRBJ1-4; 8 nucleotides align to TRBD1. Germline V gene data show CDR1 as SNHLY and CDR2 as FYNNEI. There are 16 residues in the CDR3. J lost 10 bases, V lost 7 bases, and 17 bases had no gene match. CDR3 amino acids: CASNRGQDPLLGKLFF. The CDR3 coding sequence is TGTGCCAGCAATCGGGGACAGGATCCCCTTTTGGGAAAACTGTTTTTT.

This clone was counted between two and nine times. The chain has TRBV11-2 and TRBJ2-1, with 12 nucleotides matching TRBD2. This CDR3 has 16 residues. The germline V gene encodes CDR1 SGHAT and CDR2 FQNNGV. The trim removed 5 bases at V and 6 bases at J, leaving 8 bases unmatched. The CDR3 reads CASSLRLAGVFNEQFF. DNA of the CDR3: TGTGCCAGCAGCCTTAGACTAGCGGGGGTGTTCAATGAGCAGTTCTTC.

The chain links TRBV4-2 to TRBJ2-1, with D possibly TRBD2 on 6 matching bases. The CDR3 consists of 16 residues. V was pared by 7 bases and J by 3 bases, with 19 bases between. Germline V lookup: CDR1 LGHNA, CDR2 YNFKEQ. CDR3 coding DNA: TGTGCCAGCACCTCGATCCCCCTCGGGGGCTACAATGAGCAGTTCTTC. As protein: CASTSIPLGGYNEQFF.

This chain links TRBV5-4 with TRBJ1-1; D call uncertain. V was clipped by 4 bases and J by 3 bases, with 10 bases between them. Germline values: CDR1 SGHNT, CDR2 YYREEE (reference sequence). The CDR3 runs to 13 residues. CDR3 sequence reads: CASSLRADTEAFF. CDR3 nucleotide sequence: TGTGCCAGCAGCCTGAGAGCGGACACTGAAGCTTTCTTT.

This CDR3 reads CASSHDSNTEAFF. CDR3 in DNA: TGTGCCAGCAGCCACGACAGTAACACTGAAGCTTTCTTT. The chain links TRBV5-4 to TRBJ1-1; possible D gene TRBD1, 5 bases. The CDR3 sequence is 13 residues long. The V and J ends lost 4 bases and 2 bases respectively, with 9 bases between them. The V gene's germline CDR1 is SGHNT and CDR2 YYREEE (reference sequence).

The chain employs TRBV5-1 and TRBJ2-2; TRBD1 agrees at 9 bases. Trimming cost V 1 base and J 5 bases; bases outside gene matches: 9. The CDR3 runs to 17 residues. Germline CDR1 SGHRS, CDR2 YFSETQ. CDR3 in DNA: TGCGCCAGCAGCTTGAAAATACAGGGGGCTACTACCGGGGAGCTGTTTTTT. Encoded protein: CASSLKIQGATTGELFF.

The DNA for the CDR3 is TGTGCCAGCAGCCGACAGGAGAACACTGAAGCTTTCTTT. It specifies CASSRQENTEAFF. The chain is built from TRBV7-9 and TRBJ1-1, with D maybe TRBD1 (6 bases). The germline V gene has CDR1 SEHNR and CDR2 FQNEAQ (reference sequence). The CDR3 extends over 13 amino acids. Trimming removed 5 bases at V and 1 base at J, with 8 bases between.